The 24 T cell receptor beta chains below all came from one sample that was sequenced in a study of OX40 agonist ivuxolimab in advanced cancers. Sequencing was performed with immunoSEQ multiplex PCR; in TCRdb, only in-frame clones are kept and a portion is missing. Of around 63,000 clones in the sample, around 90% are singletons; the top ten hold 20% to 25%. The material was CD4+ or CD8+ T cells sorted from blood, obtained in a trial of the OX40 agonist ivuxolimab. The receptors were sampled from an adult with an advanced solid tumor such as melanoma, head and neck, liver or kidney cancer.

The chain is built from TRBV28 and TRBJ2-1, with no clear D. The CDR3 runs 13 residues. Germline loops: CDR1 MDHEN, CDR2 SYDVKM. With 2 bases removed from V and 4 bases from J, the gap between germline ends came to 6 bases. CDR3 bases: TGTGCCAGCAGTTTAAGGCAATACAATGAGCAGTTCTTC. This encodes CASSLRQYNEQFF.

V usage is TRBV9 and J usage is TRBJ1-5; 8 bases map to TRBD1. The CDR3 is 15 amino acids. Germline lookup yields CDR1 SGDLS and CDR2 YYNGEE. V shed 0 bases and J 5 bases; nucleotides not matched to a gene: 4. This CDR3 is CASSVDGTGYQPQHF. CDR3 DNA sequence: TGTGCCAGCAGCGTAGACGGGACAGGATATCAGCCCCAGCATTTT.

This chain joins TRBV20-1 and TRBJ2-7, with D hard to call. The ends were cut back, 5 bases at V and 3 bases at J, with 8 bases in the middle. CDR1 is DFQATT and CDR2 is SNEGSKA in the germline V gene (reference sequence). This CDR3 has 11 residues. The CDR3 sequence is CSAVSYYEQYF. The CDR3 DNA reads TGCAGTGCTGTCAGCTACTACGAGCAGTACTTC.

J is TRBJ2-2 and V is TRBV6-5, with a weak D call TRBD2 (5 bases). The CDR3 contains 13 residues. The V and J ends lost 0 bases and 8 bases respectively, with 7 bases between them. In germline, CDR1 is MNHEY, CDR2 SVGAGI. CDR3 sequence (DNA): TGTGCCAGCAGTTACTCGAGGAGGGGGGAGCTGTTTTTT. Its protein product is CASSYSRRGELFF.

The chain uses TRBV13 and TRBJ1-2; the match to TRBD1 covers 8 bases. CDR1 and CDR2 (germline): PRHDT, FYEKMQ (reference sequence). The CDR3 has 13 amino acids. Trimming at V came to 5 bases and at J to 8 bases, leaving 7 bases not matched to a gene. The CDR3 reads CASSLTGAGGYTF. In DNA form, the CDR3 reads TGTGCCAGCAGCCTGACAGGGGCCGGCGGCTACACCTTC.

The genes are TRBV9 and TRBJ2-7; 15 bases fit TRBD2. The CDR3 runs 20 residues. Germline V gene sequence: CDR1 SGDLS, CDR2 YYNGEE. V lost 0 bases and J lost 4; bases outside the gene matches: 14. CDR3 sequence reads: CASSVEDRVGLAGGMYEQYF. The CDR3 DNA reads as TGTGCCAGCAGCGTAGAGGACAGGGTGGGACTAGCGGGAGGAATGTACGAGCAGTACTTC.

This chain uses TRBV6-4 with TRBJ2-3; possible D gene TRBD2, 6 bases. CDR1 and CDR2 (germline): MRHNA, SNTAGT. Trimming shortened V by 3 bases and J by 1 base, and 11 bases separated the two germline ends. This CDR3 has 15 residues. This CDR3 is CASSEARDGTDTQYF. Written as DNA, the CDR3 is TGTGCCAGCAGTGAGGCGCGGGACGGCACAGATACGCAGTATTTT.

The chain has TRBV2 and TRBJ2-7, with D possibly being TRBD1 or TRBD2 (5 bases each). Germline lookup yields CDR1 SNHLY and CDR2 FYNNEI. The CDR3 covers 14 residues. With 7 bases removed from V and 5 bases from J, the gap between germline ends came to 18 bases. CDR3 protein: CASTYRDPANEQYF. DNA for the CDR3: TGTGCCAGCACCTACCGGGACCCCGCAAACGAGCAGTACTTC.

The genes are TRBV19 and TRBJ1-3, with no clear D. The CDR3 runs 14 residues. Trimming left V 9 bases short and J 0 bases short, with 12 bases between. Germline V gives CDR1 LNHDA, CDR2 SQIVND (reference sequence). CDR3 loop: CASHTVHSGNTIYF. CDR3 nucleotide sequence: TGTGCCAGCCACACAGTTCACTCTGGAAACACCATATATTTT.

The chain recombines TRBV6-5 with TRBJ2-5; 9 nucleotides line up with TRBD2. From germline, CDR1 is MNHEY and CDR2 SVGAGI. This CDR3 is built from 13 residues. V was pared by 6 bases and J by 3 bases, with 2 bases of the junction left unmatched. The CDR3 here is CASSWTSEETQYF. CDR3 in DNA: TGTGCCAGCAGCTGGACTAGCGAAGAGACCCAGTACTTC.

The chain carries TRBV2 and TRBJ2-3; 8 bases line up with TRBD2. J gave up 2 bases and V 8 bases, and 9 bases lay outside the gene matches. Germline V gives CDR1 SNHLY, CDR2 FYNNEI. The CDR3 extends over 15 amino acids. The CDR3 is CASRSTSATTDTQYF. In DNA form, the CDR3 reads TGTGCCAGCCGGTCGACTAGCGCCACCACAGATACGCAGTATTTT.

The count of this clone is one. The chain combines TRBV11-2 with TRBJ1-1; no reliable D call. This CDR3 comprises 16 residues. CDR1 SGHAT and CDR2 FQNNGV come from the germline V gene. Trimming left V 0 bases short and J 0 bases short, with 11 bases between. The CDR3 region has the DNA TGTGCCAGCAGCTTAGAATTCGGGTTGATGAACACTGAAGCTTTCTTT. Translation: CASSLEFGLMNTEAFF.

The V call is TRBV4-1, the J call TRBJ2-3; 7 nucleotides line up with TRBD1. The CDR3 is 16 residues long. V dropped 3 bases and J dropped 3; count of bases not matched to a gene: 9. Germline V gives CDR1 MGHRA, CDR2 YSYEKL. The CDR3 loop is CASSHASGGTTDTQYF. CDR3 sequence (DNA): TGCGCCAGCAGCCACGCATCAGGGGGTACGACAGATACGCAGTATTTT.

This clone was counted only a few times. This chain links TRBV5-1 with TRBJ2-6; maybe TRBD2 (6 bases). The V end was cut by 2 bases, the J end by 0 bases, with 15 bases between. Germline CDR1 and CDR2: SGHRS and YFSETQ. This CDR3 is built from 18 residues. CDR3 DNA: TGCGCCAGCAGCTTAACGGGGGATTCTTACTCTGGGGCCAACGTCCTGACTTTC. This encodes CASSLTGDSYSGANVLTF.

The J gene is TRBJ1-2, the V gene TRBV27; no definite D call. In germline, CDR1 is MNHEY, CDR2 SMNVEV (reference sequence). Trimming removed 3 bases at V and 1 base at J, with 6 bases between. The CDR3 sequence is 13 residues long. CDR3 nucleotide sequence: TGTGCCAGCAGTTTGTCCTTTAACTATGGCTACACCTTC. It is translated as CASSLSFNYGYTF.

V gene TRBV5-1 combines with J gene TRBJ2-7; the D gene could be TRBD1 or TRBD2 (5 bases each). The ends were cut back, 1 base at V and 6 bases at J, with 17 bases in the middle. The germline CDR1 and CDR2 sequences are SGHRS and YFSETQ. This CDR3 has 15 residues. Here the CDR3 DNA reads TGCGCCAGCAGCTTGTACGGACTCACGGGGACCGAGCAGTACTTC. It is translated as CASSLYGLTGTEQYF.

The chain employs TRBV28 and TRBJ2-2; TRBD1 might be the D (6 bases). The germline CDR1 and CDR2 sequences are MDHEN and SYDVKM. CDR3 size: 12 residues. With 7 bases removed from V and 3 bases from J, the gap between germline ends came to 6 bases. CDR3 nucleotides: TGTGCCAGCAACAGGGACACCGGGGAGCTGTTTTTT. As protein: CASNRDTGELFF.

CDR3 residues: CASGLTPSDTQYF. The CDR3 DNA sequence: TGTGCTAGTGGTTTGACCCCGTCGGATACGCAGTATTTT. The chain recombines TRBV12-5 with TRBJ2-3; D is uncertain. Trimming took off 2 bases at V and 6 bases at J, with 9 bases between the two ends. From germline, CDR1 is LGHNT and CDR2 FRNRAP. This CDR3 contains 13 residues. Variable domain in full (rest from reference TRBV12-5 and TRBJ2-3): DARVTQTPRHKVTEMGQEVTMRCQPILGHNTVFWYRQTMMQGLELLAYFRNRAPLDDSGMPKDRFSAEMPDATLATLKIQPSEPRDSAVYFCASGLTPSDTQYFGPGTRLTVL.

This rearrangement joins TRBV2 to TRBJ2-1; 10 bases match TRBD1. From germline, CDR1 is SNHLY and CDR2 FYNNEI. CDR3 length: 15 amino acids. With V trimmed by 9 bases and J by 9 bases, 14 bases remained unmatched. This CDR3 reads CARQRSGTGVFEQFF. CDR3 nucleotide sequence: TGTGCCAGACAACGTTCCGGGACAGGGGTTTTTGAGCAGTTCTTC.

The V call is TRBV11-3, the J call TRBJ2-2; D is unresolved. V was trimmed by 1 base and J by 2 bases, leaving 11 bases between them. Germline-derived CDR1 and CDR2 are SGHNT and YENEEA. The CDR3 covers 16 residues. In DNA form, the CDR3 reads TGTGCCAGCAGCTTAGTCCTTGGGCCCAACACCGGGGAGCTGTTTTTT. Translation: CASSLVLGPNTGELFF.

The chain couples TRBV28 to TRBJ2-1; 14 nucleotides match TRBD2. Germline CDR1 reads MDHEN; CDR2 reads SYDVKM. This CDR3 is built from 14 residues. After removal of 6 bases from V and 14 bases from J, the junction contained 9 bases not matched to a gene. The CDR3 region is CASSLGTSGSVKFF. CDR3 bases: TGTGCCAGCAGCCTCGGGACTAGCGGGAGTGTTAAGTTCTTC.

CDR3 bases: TGCGCCAGCAGCCAAGTGGGACAGGGAGAAGGCGAAAAACTGTTTTTT. The encoded protein is CASSQVGQGEGEKLFF. J is TRBJ1-4 and V is TRBV4-1; 9 bases are shared with TRBD1. This CDR3 is built from 16 residues. Per germline, CDR1 MGHRA and CDR2 YSYEKL. J lost 8 bases, V lost 1 base, and 8 bases had no gene match.

This chain joins TRBV7-4 and TRBJ1-4; 7 positions agree with TRBD1. The germline gives CDR1 SGHVT, CDR2 SQSDAQ. The CDR3 is 17 amino acids. V dropped 1 base and J dropped 0; count of bases not matched to a gene: 5. Here the CDR3 reads CASSLEGQLATNEKLFF. The CDR3 nucleotides are TGTGCCAGCAGCTTAGAGGGACAGCTTGCAACTAATGAAAAACTGTTTTTT. Complete variable domain (other parts from reference TRBV7-4 and TRBJ1-4): GAGVSQSPRYKVAKRGRDVALRCDSISGHVTLYWYRQTLGQGSEVLTYSQSDAQRDKSGRPSGRFSAERPERSVSTLKIQRTEQGDSAVYLCASSLEGQLATNEKLFFGSGTQLSVL.

The chain combines TRBV7-2 with TRBJ2-7, with 7 positions matching TRBD1. This CDR3 spans 15 amino acids. After removal of 2 bases from V and 2 bases from J, the junction contained 6 bases not matched to a gene. Germline V gene lookup returns CDR1 SGHTA and CDR2 FQGNSA. The CDR3: CASSLFRTGTYEQYF. CDR3 DNA sequence: TGTGCCAGCAGCTTATTTAGGACAGGAACCTACGAGCAGTACTTC.